The 14 T cell receptor beta chains given below trace back to one sample, sequenced in a study of T cell repertoires in cytomegalovirus infection. One entry per CDR3 protein, called by TCRdb with MiXCR from the reads. The data contain 310,000 or so distinct CDR3 sequences, 15% to 20% of them singletons. Sequenced: PBMCs. The receptors were gathered from a human donor in good health (CMV status not recorded). Some clones in this sample may be carry-over from other donors' samples.

This clonotype was detected only a few times. This sequence joins TRBV20-1 and TRBJ2-3, with 7 bases identical to TRBD1. Germline values: CDR1 DFQATT, CDR2 SNEGSKA (reference sequence). The CDR3 has 15 residues. V shed 6 bases and J 2 bases; nucleotides not matched to a gene: 11. CDR3 protein: CSATERQGATDTQYF. In DNA, the CDR3 is TGCAGTGCAACTGAGCGACAGGGTGCCACAGATACGCAGTATTTT.

This clonotype was counted ten times or more. The chain joins TRBV7-9 to TRBJ2-3; TRBD2 matches at 8 bases. Unmatched junction bases numbered 13, after V lost 6 bases and J lost 5 bases. This CDR3 has 16 residues. Germline V gives CDR1 SEHNR, CDR2 FQNEAQ (reference sequence). This CDR3 is CASSQPDGGAVDTQYF. CDR3 DNA: TGTGCCAGCAGTCAACCCGACGGGGGGGCCGTAGATACGCAGTATTTT.

This clonotype was detected many times. The chain links TRBV11-2 to TRBJ2-3; TRBD2 might be the D (5 bases). V lost 2 bases and J 4 bases, leaving 16 bases between the germline ends. Looked up from germline, CDR1 is SGHAT and CDR2 is FQNNGV. The CDR3 has 16 amino acids. CDR3 sequence reads: CASSLQLEARADTQYF. DNA for the CDR3: TGTGCCAGCAGCTTACAATTGGAGGCTAGGGCAGATACGCAGTATTTT. Drawing the rest from reference TRBV11-2 and TRBJ2-3, the complete variable domain is EAGVAQSPRYKIIEKRQSVAFWCNPISGHATLYWYQQILGQGPKLLIQFQNNGVVDDSQLPKDRFSAERLKGVDSTLKIQPAKLEDSAVYLCASSLQLEARADTQYFGPGTRLTVL.

The chain recombines TRBV6-6 with TRBJ1-1; a possible D gene is TRBD1 (6 bases). Germline V CDR1 and CDR2: MNHNY, SVGAGI (reference sequence). The CDR3 consists of 15 residues. Trimming took off 4 bases at V and 1 base at J, with 13 bases between the two ends. CDR3 coding DNA: TGTGCCAGCAGTTCCCAGGACAGATGGAACACTGAAGCTTTCTTT. Translation gives CASSSQDRWNTEAFF.

This clonotype was seen a handful of times. The chain employs TRBV5-1 and TRBJ2-2; D is possibly TRBD2 (6 bases). Per germline, CDR1 SGHRS and CDR2 YFSETQ. V was pared by 0 bases and J by 4 bases, with 10 bases between. CDR3 length: 15 residues. CDR3 sequence (DNA): TGCGCCAGCAGCTTGGATACTAGCATCACCGGGGAGCTGTTTTTT. Amino acids: CASSLDTSITGELFF.

In its sample, this clonotype was seen a few times. The V call is TRBV10-3, the J call TRBJ2-1; 10 bases align to TRBD2. Losses at the gene ends were 6 bases for V and 6 bases for J; bases not matched to a gene: 8. Per the germline V gene, CDR1 is ENHRY and CDR2 is SYGVKD. The CDR3 totals 15 residues. The CDR3 DNA is TGTGCCATCAGAAACAGCGGGGGGGCCATCAATGAGCAGTTCTTC. Protein product: CAIRNSGGAINEQFF.

The chain couples TRBV28 to TRBJ2-6, with D perhaps matching TRBD1 (5 bases). The ends were cut back, 6 bases at V and 0 bases at J, with 9 bases in the middle. The CDR3 loop spans 15 amino acids. Germline values: CDR1 MDHEN, CDR2 SYDVKM. CDR3 amino acids: CASSIRASGANVLTF. CDR3 DNA sequence: TGTGCCAGCAGCATCAGGGCCTCTGGGGCCAACGTCCTGACTTTC. Full variable domain (missing parts from reference TRBV28 and TRBJ2-6): DVKVTQSSRYLVKRTGEKVFLECVQDMDHENMFWYRQDPGLGLRLIYFSYDVKMKEKGDIPEGYSVSREKKERFSLILESASTNQTSMYLCASSIRASGANVLTFGAGSRLTVL.

This clonotype was detected ten times or more. V is TRBV6-5 and J is TRBJ1-4; no reliable D call. The V end was cut by 0 bases, the J end by 4 bases, with 9 bases between. The germline CDR1 and CDR2 sequences are MNHEY and SVGAGI. The CDR3 consists of 15 residues. The chain's CDR3 is CASSYSTRGNEKLFF. The CDR3 bases are TGTGCCAGCAGTTACTCGACCCGGGGTAATGAAAAACTGTTTTTT.

This clonotype came up a few times. J is TRBJ2-1 and V is TRBV6-1; D possibly corresponds to TRBD1 (5 bases). The V end lost 5 bases, the J end lost 8 bases, and 13 bases lay between the germline ends. CDR1 and CDR2 from the germline V gene are MNHNS and SASEGT. This CDR3 has 13 amino acids. The CDR3 bases are TGTGCCAGCAGTCTCCGGACATTCGATGAGCAGTTCTTC. It codes for CASSLRTFDEQFF.

This clonotype was picked up one time. V and J are TRBV2 and TRBJ1-2; unclear D gene. With 4 bases removed from V and 2 bases from J, the gap between germline ends came to 11 bases. This CDR3 region has 14 residues. Looked up from germline, CDR1 is SNHLY and CDR2 is FYNNEI. The CDR3 bases are TGTGCCAGCAGTGGTGAACCGAAAAACTATGGCTACACCTTC. Amino acids: CASSGEPKNYGYTF.

Notes on this clonotype: Relative to the germline gene, one junction end is altered; a read error may explain this. The chain has TRBV18 and TRBJ1-5; no clear D gene. This CDR3 is built from 15 residues. Germline V gives CDR1 KGHSH, CDR2 LQKENI. In DNA, the CDR3 is TGTGCCGGCTCACCTTCGGGATTCGGCAATCAGCCCCAGCATTTT. Translating gives CAGSPSGFGNQPQHF. The full variable domain, its missing parts supplied by reference TRBV18 and TRBJ1-5, is NAGVMQNPRHLVRRRGQEARLRCSPMKGHSHVYWYRQLPEEGLKFMVYLQKENIIDESGMPKERFSAEFPKEGPSILRIQQVVRGDSAAYFCAGSPSGFGNQPQHFGDGTRLSIL.

The rearrangement joins TRBV29-1 to TRBJ1-1; D is perhaps TRBD1 (5 bases). The germline V and J ends were trimmed by 1 base and 0 bases, with 15 bases remaining between them. The CDR3 length is 16 residues. Germline V gives CDR1 SQVTM, CDR2 ANQGSEA. The CDR3 DNA sequence: TGCAGCGTTGAAGGGGCGGGGGGGTCCATGAACACTGAAGCTTTCTTT. Translating gives CSVEGAGGSMNTEAFF.

The J gene is TRBJ1-1, the V gene TRBV5-1; D is perhaps TRBD1 (5 bases). The V end lost 4 bases, the J end lost 1 base, and 11 bases lay between the germline ends. The CDR3 has 14 amino acids. Germline loops: CDR1 SGHRS, CDR2 YFSETQ. The CDR3 DNA reads as TGCGCCAGCAGCCTACGGGACGGGAACACTGAAGCTTTCTTT. It translates to CASSLRDGNTEAFF.

The rearrangement joins TRBV20-1 to TRBJ2-7, with D unclear. Germline CDR1 and CDR2: DFQATT and SNEGSKA (reference sequence). Between the trimmed V and J ends, which lost 3 bases and 3 bases, there was a span of 15 bases. The CDR3 loop spans 14 amino acids. The CDR3 DNA follows: TGCAGTGCTAGGGGGAAGGACGGAAACTACGAGCAGTACTTC. This sequence encodes CSARGKDGNYEQYF.